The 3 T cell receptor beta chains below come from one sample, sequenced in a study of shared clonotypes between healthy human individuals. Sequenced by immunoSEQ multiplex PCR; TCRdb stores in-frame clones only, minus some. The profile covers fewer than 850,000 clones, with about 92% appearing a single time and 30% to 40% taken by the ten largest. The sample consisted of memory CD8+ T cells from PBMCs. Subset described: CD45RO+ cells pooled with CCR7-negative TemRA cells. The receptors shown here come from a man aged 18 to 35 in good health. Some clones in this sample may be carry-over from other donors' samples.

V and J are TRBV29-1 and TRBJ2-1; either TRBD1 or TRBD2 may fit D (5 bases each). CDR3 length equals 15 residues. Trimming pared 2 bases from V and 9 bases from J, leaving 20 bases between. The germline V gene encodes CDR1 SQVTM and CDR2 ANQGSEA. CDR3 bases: TGCAGCGTTGAAACCGGGCGACTACAGGACATTGAGCAGTTCTTC. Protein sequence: CSVETGRLQDIEQFF.

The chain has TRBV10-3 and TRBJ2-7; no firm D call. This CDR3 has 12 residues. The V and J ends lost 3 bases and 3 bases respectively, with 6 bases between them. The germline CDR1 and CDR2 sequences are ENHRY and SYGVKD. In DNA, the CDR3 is TGTGCCATCAGTGAATCGGGCTACGAGCAGTACTTC. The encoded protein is CAISESGYEQYF.

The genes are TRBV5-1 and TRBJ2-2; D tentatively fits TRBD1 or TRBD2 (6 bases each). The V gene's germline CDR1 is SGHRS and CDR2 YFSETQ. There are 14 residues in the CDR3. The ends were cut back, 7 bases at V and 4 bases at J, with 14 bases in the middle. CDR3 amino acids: CASGKGGLTGELFF. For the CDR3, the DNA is TGCGCCAGCGGGAAAGGGGGGCTCACCGGGGAGCTGTTTTTT.